Below are 22 T cell receptor beta chains sequenced from a single sample in a study of shared clonotypes between healthy human individuals. Assay: immunoSEQ multiplex PCR; the TCRdb copy retains only in-frame clones and omits some. The top ten clones hold 0.36% of a sample with about 2.4 million clones, roughly 93% of them seen once. The sequenced sample consisted of naive CD4+ T cells from PBMCs. Sample subset: CD45RA+ positively selected. The receptors stem from a man aged 18 to 29 in good health. Some clones in this sample may be carry-over from other donors' samples.

V is TRBV5-1 and J is TRBJ2-2; D is unclear. The ends were cut back, 1 base at V and 4 bases at J, with 11 bases in the middle. The CDR3 consists of 15 residues. Looked up from germline, CDR1 is SGHRS and CDR2 is YFSETQ. The DNA for the CDR3 is TGCGCCAGCAGCTTGTTTCCCAGAGCCACCGGGGAGCTGTTTTTT. Translated, it gives CASSLFPRATGELFF.

The table lists this clone with a few counts. The rearrangement joins TRBV30 to TRBJ1-1; D ambiguous. Germline V gene data show CDR1 as GTSNPN and CDR2 as SVGIG (reference sequence). CDR3 length: 11 amino acids. The CDR3 protein is CAGGRDTEAFF. DNA of the CDR3: TGTGCAGGCGGCCGGGACACTGAAGCTTTCTTT.

This clone was detected a few times. The chain employs TRBV7-6 and TRBJ1-1; tentatively, D is TRBD1 (6 bases). V was cut by 2 bases and J by 0 bases, with 10 bases left in between. CDR3 length: 15 residues. Germline CDR1 and CDR2: SGHVS and FNYEAQ. This chain's CDR3 is CASSLLQGMNTEAFF. CDR3 nucleotide sequence: TGTGCCAGCAGCTTACTACAGGGTATGAACACTGAAGCTTTCTTT.

The V call is TRBV6-5, the J call TRBJ2-7; TRBD1 agrees at 10 bases. The CDR3 covers 14 residues. Per germline, CDR1 MNHEY and CDR2 SVGAGI. The ends lost 6 bases at V and 4 bases at J; junction bases unmatched: 6. Here the CDR3 reads CASRPGTGAYEQYF. CDR3 coding DNA: TGTGCCAGCAGACCCGGGACAGGGGCTTACGAGCAGTACTTC.

This clone has a handful of counts. The same CDR3 is also encoded by other DNA sequences in this sample. The rearrangement joins TRBV28 to TRBJ1-1, with D unresolved. The CDR3 sequence is 11 residues long. V was pared by 5 bases and J by 1 base, with 2 bases between. Per the germline V gene, CDR1 is MDHEN and CDR2 is SYDVKM. The CDR3 loop reads CASSKNTEAFF. The CDR3 nucleotides read TGTGCCAGCAGTAAGAACACTGAAGCTTTCTTT.

The rearrangement uses TRBV9 and TRBJ2-1; TRBD2 agrees at 8 bases. This CDR3 region has 15 residues. The germline CDR1 and CDR2 sequences are SGDLS and YYNGEE. V lost 4 bases, J lost 7 bases, and 10 bases stayed unmatched. Here the CDR3 reads CASSLGLAGFNEQFF. CDR3 in DNA: TGTGCCAGCAGCCTCGGGCTAGCGGGTTTTAATGAGCAGTTCTTC. The variable domain in full, with the rest retrieved from reference TRBV9 and TRBJ2-1, is DSGVTQTPKHLITATGQRVTLRCSPRSGDLSVYWYQQSLDQGLQFLIQYYNGEERAKGNILERFSAQQFPDLHSELNLSSLELGDSALYFCASSLGLAGFNEQFFGPGTRLTVL.

The chain couples TRBV29-1 to TRBJ2-1; 7 positions match TRBD2. The V gene's germline CDR1 is SQVTM and CDR2 ANQGSEA. This CDR3 contains 15 residues. With 0 bases clipped from V and 3 bases from J, the junction kept 5 bases outside the gene matches. In nucleotides, the CDR3 is TGCAGCGTTGAAGAGAGTCAGCGGGGCTACAATGAGCAGTTCTTC. Encoded protein: CSVEESQRGYNEQFF.

This clone was seen once. This chain links TRBV4-2 with TRBJ1-4; TRBD1 matches 7 bases. V was clipped by 2 bases and J by 8 bases; unmatched bases: 11. Looked up from germline, CDR1 is LGHNA and CDR2 is YNFKEQ. The CDR3 runs to 16 residues. The CDR3 sequence is CASSQPTGQLEEKLFF. As DNA, the CDR3 is TGTGCCAGCAGCCAACCAACGGGACAGTTGGAAGAAAAACTGTTTTTT.

The chain links TRBV7-3 to TRBJ2-6; tentatively, D is TRBD1 or TRBD2 (7 bases each). Germline V gene lookup returns CDR1 SGHTA and CDR2 FQGTGA. This CDR3 comprises 20 residues. V was clipped by 2 bases and J by 2 bases, with 22 bases between them. The CDR3 is CASSLFPTGRGYPGANVLTF. The CDR3 nucleotides read TGTGCCAGCAGCTTATTCCCGACAGGGAGGGGGTATCCTGGGGCCAACGTCCTGACTTTC.

CDR3 in DNA: TGTGCCATCAGTGATAAGGGACTAGCGGGAGAGGAGCAGTACTTC. Protein: CAISDKGLAGEEQYF. The chain joins TRBV10-3 to TRBJ2-7, with 14 bases identical to TRBD2. V trimming: 3 bases; J trimming: 7 bases; junction bases outside the gene matches: 5. Per the germline V gene, CDR1 is ENHRY and CDR2 is SYGVKD. The length of the CDR3 is 15 residues.

The chain is built from TRBV28 and TRBJ1-2; tentative D call: TRBD1 (6 bases). The CDR3 is 13 amino acids. Between the trimmed V and J ends, which lost 8 bases and 8 bases, there was a span of 18 bases. The V gene's germline CDR1 is MDHEN and CDR2 SYDVKM. The CDR3 protein is CASGATGGFGYTF. The CDR3 DNA reads as TGTGCCAGCGGCGCGACAGGAGGGTTCGGCTACACCTTC.

This chain joins TRBV5-8 and TRBJ1-5, with a weak D call TRBD1 (5 bases). Germline CDR1 reads SGHTS; CDR2 reads YDEGEE. Trimming stripped 5 bases from V and 1 base from J, with 10 bases between. The CDR3 is made up of 14 amino acids. The DNA of the CDR3 is TGTGCCAGCAGAGGGGTTGTCAGCAATCAGCCCCAGCATTTT. It is translated as CASRGVVSNQPQHF.

The chain combines TRBV7-9 with TRBJ2-3; the D gene is possibly TRBD2 (6 bases). CDR3 size: 16 residues. The V end lost 1 base, the J end lost 3 bases, and 14 bases lay between the germline ends. Germline values: CDR1 SEHNR, CDR2 FQNEAQ (reference sequence). The CDR3 DNA reads as TGTGCCAGCAGCTTAGTAACCGGGAGTGTGACAGATACGCAGTATTTT. It is translated as CASSLVTGSVTDTQYF.

This chain's CDR3 is CASSFHRGSSYEQYF. The CDR3 region has the DNA TGTGCCAGCAGTTTCCACAGGGGGAGCTCCTACGAGCAGTACTTC. The chain couples TRBV28 to TRBJ2-7; 8 bases align to TRBD1. Germline CDR1 is MDHEN and CDR2 is SYDVKM. V dropped 3 bases and J dropped 0; count of bases not matched to a gene: 4. The CDR3 totals 15 residues.

The chain recombines TRBV19 with TRBJ2-5, with 9 bases identical to TRBD1. Trimming removed 5 bases from V and 1 base from J; junction bases left unmatched: 5. This CDR3 has 15 amino acids. CDR1 LNHDA and CDR2 SQIVND come from the germline V gene (reference sequence). The CDR3 coding sequence is TGTGCCAGTAGTTTACAGGGGGCGCCCCAAGAGACCCAGTACTTC. Translating it yields CASSLQGAPQETQYF. The whole variable domain, filled in from reference TRBV19 and TRBJ2-5, reads DGGITQSPKYLFRKEGQNVTLSCEQNLNHDAMYWYRQDPGQGLRLIYYSQIVNDFQKGDIAEGYSVSREKKESFPLTVTSAQKNPTAFYLCASSLQGAPQETQYFGPGTRLLVL.

The genes are TRBV2 and TRBJ1-5, with D maybe TRBD1 (6 bases). The CDR3 has 15 amino acids. V gave up 8 bases and J gave up 3 bases, with 17 bases separating them. Looked up from germline, CDR1 is SNHLY and CDR2 is FYNNEI. CDR3 protein: CASQPARGVNQPQHF. Written as DNA, the CDR3 is TGTGCCAGCCAACCCGCCAGGGGCGTCAATCAGCCCCAGCATTTT.

This clone was detected a few times. The chain links TRBV27 to TRBJ2-4; unclear D gene. In germline, CDR1 is MNHEY, CDR2 SMNVEV (reference sequence). The V gene lost 5 bases and the J gene lost 9 bases, with 11 bases spanning the gap. The CDR3 extends over 12 amino acids. This CDR3 reads CASSQVLGIQYF. The CDR3 DNA reads TGTGCCAGCAGTCAAGTCCTGGGCATTCAGTACTTC.

The table lists this clone with a few counts. The identical CDR3 is also encoded by other nucleotide sequences in the sample. The chain recombines TRBV5-1 with TRBJ1-5, with D hard to call. Germline V gene sequence: CDR1 SGHRS, CDR2 YFSETQ. The CDR3 length is 13 residues. Deletions cut 4 bases from V and 1 base from J, with 6 bases between. The CDR3 region has the DNA TGCGCCAGCAGCCTTGGGAGCAATCAGCCCCAGCATTTT. Its translation is CASSLGSNQPQHF.

This clone showed up just once. This same CDR3 is encoded by further DNA sequences in the sample. The gene calls are TRBV19 and TRBJ2-5, with TRBD2 matching over 8 bases. The CDR3 totals 14 residues. Germline V gene lookup returns CDR1 LNHDA and CDR2 SQIVND (reference sequence). Trimming removed 6 bases from V and 2 bases from J; junction bases left unmatched: 5. The CDR3 region is CASRGPGGQETQYF. CDR3 bases: TGTGCCAGTAGGGGCCCGGGGGGGCAAGAGACCCAGTACTTC.

The J gene is TRBJ1-5, the V gene TRBV11-1, with D uncertain. Germline-derived CDR1 and CDR2 are SGHAT and FQDESV (reference sequence). CDR3 length equals 13 residues. Trimming removed 5 bases at V and 2 bases at J, with 7 bases between. The CDR3: CASSADGNQPQHF. CDR3 sequence (DNA): TGTGCCAGCAGCGCGGACGGCAATCAGCCCCAGCATTTT.

The chain carries TRBV15 and TRBJ1-5; D not certain. The CDR3 length is 15 residues. The V end lost 5 bases, the J end lost 3 bases, and 14 bases lay between the germline ends. Looked up from germline, CDR1 is LNHNV and CDR2 is YYDKDF (reference sequence). CDR3 residues: CATSVFRLSNQPQHF. CDR3 coding DNA: TGTGCCACCAGCGTATTTAGGCTTTCCAATCAGCCCCAGCATTTT.

The V call is TRBV7-7, the J call TRBJ2-5; TRBD2 aligns across 14 bases. J was trimmed by 5 bases and V by 10 bases; bases with no gene match: 15. The CDR3 is made up of 17 amino acids. Per the germline V gene, CDR1 is SSHAT and CDR2 is FNYEAQ (reference sequence). The CDR3 DNA follows: TGTGCCACCGCTCTCGGACTAGCGGGAGGATTTGGGGAGACCCAGTACTTC. It is translated as CATALGLAGGFGETQYF.